The entry below describes one T cell receptor (beta chain). This entry comes from a study of blood T cell repertoires in COVID-19. The table came from immunoSEQ multiplex PCR; TCRdb's copy has only in-frame clones and leaves some out. The repertoire has 110,000 to 150,000 clones, 84% of them found once; the top ten carry approximately 40%. The CDR3 totals 13 residues. Germline loops: CDR1 SQVTM, CDR2 ANQGSEA. The germline V and J ends were trimmed by 6 bases and 4 bases, with 14 bases remaining between them. Sequencing used peripheral blood. This TCR was sampled from a human donor in a cohort sampled during active COVID-19. The J gene is TRBJ2-3, the V gene TRBV29-1, with D tentatively TRBD1 (5 bases). The CDR3 coding sequence is TGCAGCGTGCAGGGTCTAAAGGCAGATACGCAGTATTTT. Protein product: CSVQGLKADTQYF.